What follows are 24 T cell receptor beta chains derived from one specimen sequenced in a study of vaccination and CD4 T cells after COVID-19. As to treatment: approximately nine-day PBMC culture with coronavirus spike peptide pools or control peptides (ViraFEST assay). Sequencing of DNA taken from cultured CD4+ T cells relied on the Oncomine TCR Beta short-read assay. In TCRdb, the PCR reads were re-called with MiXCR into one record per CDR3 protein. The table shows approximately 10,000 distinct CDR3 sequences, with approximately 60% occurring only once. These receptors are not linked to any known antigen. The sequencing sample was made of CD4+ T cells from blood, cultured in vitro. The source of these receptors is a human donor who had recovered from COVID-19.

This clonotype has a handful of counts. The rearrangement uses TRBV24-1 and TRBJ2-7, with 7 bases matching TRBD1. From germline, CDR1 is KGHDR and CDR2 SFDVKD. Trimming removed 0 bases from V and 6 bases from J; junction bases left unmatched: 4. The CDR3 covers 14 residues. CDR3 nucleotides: TGTGCCACCAGTGATTTGCGACAGGGTCCCGAGCAGTACTTC. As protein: CATSDLRQGPEQYF.

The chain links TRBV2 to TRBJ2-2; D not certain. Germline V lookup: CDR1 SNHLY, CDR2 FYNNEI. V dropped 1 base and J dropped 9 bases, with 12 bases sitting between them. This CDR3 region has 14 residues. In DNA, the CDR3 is TGTGCCAGCAGTGAAGTGCTGCCCGACCGGGAGCTGTTTTTT. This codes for CASSEVLPDRELFF.

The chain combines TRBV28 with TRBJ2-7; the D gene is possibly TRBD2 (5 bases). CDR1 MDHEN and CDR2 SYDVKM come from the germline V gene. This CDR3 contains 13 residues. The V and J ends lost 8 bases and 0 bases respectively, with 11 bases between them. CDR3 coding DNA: TGTGCCAGCCGAGGGTCCCCCTCCTACGAGCAGTACTTC. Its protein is CASRGSPSYEQYF.

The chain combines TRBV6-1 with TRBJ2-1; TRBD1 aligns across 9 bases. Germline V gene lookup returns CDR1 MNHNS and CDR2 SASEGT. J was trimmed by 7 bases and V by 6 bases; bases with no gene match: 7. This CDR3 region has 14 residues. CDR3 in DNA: TGTGCCAGCAGCCACCGGGACAGGGTGAATGAGCAGTTCTTC. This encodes CASSHRDRVNEQFF.

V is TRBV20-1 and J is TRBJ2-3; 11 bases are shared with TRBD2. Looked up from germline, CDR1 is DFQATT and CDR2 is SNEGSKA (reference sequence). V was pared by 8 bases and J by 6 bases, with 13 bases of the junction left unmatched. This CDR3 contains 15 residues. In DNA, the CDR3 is TGCAGTACCCTCATACTAGCGGGAGTTGGGGATACGCAGTATTTT. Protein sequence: CSTLILAGVGDTQYF.

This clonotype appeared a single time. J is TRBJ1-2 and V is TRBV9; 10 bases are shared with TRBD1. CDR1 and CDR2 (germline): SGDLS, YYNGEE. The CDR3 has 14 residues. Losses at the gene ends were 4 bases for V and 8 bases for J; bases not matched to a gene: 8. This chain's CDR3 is CASSPDRGSRGYTF. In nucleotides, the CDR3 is TGTGCCAGCAGCCCGGACAGGGGGTCTCGGGGCTACACCTTC.

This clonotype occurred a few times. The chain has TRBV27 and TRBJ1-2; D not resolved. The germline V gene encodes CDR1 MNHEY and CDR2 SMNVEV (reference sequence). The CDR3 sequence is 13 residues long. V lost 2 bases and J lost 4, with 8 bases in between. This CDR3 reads CASSLDRRYGYTF. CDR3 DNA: TGTGCCAGCAGTTTAGACCGCCGCTATGGCTACACCTTC.

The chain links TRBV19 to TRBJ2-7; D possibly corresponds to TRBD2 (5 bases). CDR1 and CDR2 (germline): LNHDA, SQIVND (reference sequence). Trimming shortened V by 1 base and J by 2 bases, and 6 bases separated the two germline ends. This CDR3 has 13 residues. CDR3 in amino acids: CASSIGLPYEQYF. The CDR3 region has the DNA TGTGCCAGTAGTATAGGACTACCCTACGAGCAGTACTTC.

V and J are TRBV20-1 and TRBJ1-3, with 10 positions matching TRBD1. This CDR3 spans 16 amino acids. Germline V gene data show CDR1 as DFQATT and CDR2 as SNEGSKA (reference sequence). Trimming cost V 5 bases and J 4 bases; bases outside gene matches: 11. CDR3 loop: CSAGRPGQGMGNTIYF. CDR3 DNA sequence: TGCAGTGCTGGACGGCCGGGACAGGGGATGGGAAACACCATATATTTT.

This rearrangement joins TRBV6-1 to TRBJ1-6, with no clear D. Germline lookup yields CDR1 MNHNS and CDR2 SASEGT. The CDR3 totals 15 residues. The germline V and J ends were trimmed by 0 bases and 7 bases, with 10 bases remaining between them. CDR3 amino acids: CASSEAPGKNSPLHF. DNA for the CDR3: TGTGCCAGCAGTGAAGCGCCAGGAAAGAATTCACCCCTCCACTTT.

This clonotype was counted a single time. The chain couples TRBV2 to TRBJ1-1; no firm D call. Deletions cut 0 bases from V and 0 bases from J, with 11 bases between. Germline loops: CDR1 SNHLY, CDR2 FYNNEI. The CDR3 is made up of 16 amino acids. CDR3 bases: TGTGCCAGCAGTGAAGCGCGGTTGAGTATGAACACTGAAGCTTTCTTT. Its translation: CASSEARLSMNTEAFF.

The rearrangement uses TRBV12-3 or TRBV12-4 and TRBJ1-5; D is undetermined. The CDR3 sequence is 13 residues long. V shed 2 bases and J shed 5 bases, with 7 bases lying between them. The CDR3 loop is CASSLPPDQPQHF. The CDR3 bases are TGTGCCAGCAGTTTACCACCGGATCAGCCCCAGCATTTT.

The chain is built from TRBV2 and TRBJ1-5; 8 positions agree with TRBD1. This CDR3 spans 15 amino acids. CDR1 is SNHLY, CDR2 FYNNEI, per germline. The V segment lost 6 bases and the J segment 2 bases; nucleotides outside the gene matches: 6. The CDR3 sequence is CASSATGGGNQPQHF. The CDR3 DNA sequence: TGTGCCAGCAGCGCTACAGGGGGTGGCAATCAGCCCCAGCATTTT.

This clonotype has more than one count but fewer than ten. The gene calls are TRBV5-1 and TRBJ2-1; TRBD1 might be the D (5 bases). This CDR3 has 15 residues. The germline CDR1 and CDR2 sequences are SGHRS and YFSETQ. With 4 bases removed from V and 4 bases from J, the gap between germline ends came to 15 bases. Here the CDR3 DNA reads TGCGCCAGCAGCCCCGGTCAGGGTTTATACAATGAGCAGTTCTTC. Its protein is CASSPGQGLYNEQFF.

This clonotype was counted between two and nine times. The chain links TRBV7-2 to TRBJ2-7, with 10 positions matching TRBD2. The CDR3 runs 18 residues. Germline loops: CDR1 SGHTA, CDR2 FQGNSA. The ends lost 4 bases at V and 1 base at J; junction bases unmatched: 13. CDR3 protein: CASSSGGPSGGGSYEQYF. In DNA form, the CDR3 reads TGTGCCAGCAGCTCGGGGGGCCCTAGCGGGGGTGGATCCTACGAGCAGTACTTC.

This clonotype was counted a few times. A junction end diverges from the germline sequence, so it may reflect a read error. DNA for the CDR3: TGTGCCAGTACTATAATAACCGGGACTGAAGCTTTCTTT. It translates to CASTIITGTEAFF. This sequence joins TRBV19 and TRBJ1-1, with D hard to call. This CDR3 has 13 amino acids. The germline CDR1 and CDR2 sequences are LNHDA and SQIVND (reference sequence). Full variable domain (outside the CDR3, taken from reference TRBV19 and TRBJ1-1): DGGITQSPKYLFRKEGQNVTLSCEQNLNHDAMYWYRQDPGQGLRLIYYSQIVNDFQKGDIAEGYSVSREKKESFPLTVTSAQKNPTAFYLCASTIITGTEAFFGQGTRLTVV.

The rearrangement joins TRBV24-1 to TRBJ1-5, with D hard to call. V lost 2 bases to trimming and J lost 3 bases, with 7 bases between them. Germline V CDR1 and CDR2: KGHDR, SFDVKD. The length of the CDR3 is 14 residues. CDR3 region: CATSDYKVNQPQHF. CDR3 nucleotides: TGTGCCACCAGTGATTACAAGGTCAATCAGCCCCAGCATTTT.

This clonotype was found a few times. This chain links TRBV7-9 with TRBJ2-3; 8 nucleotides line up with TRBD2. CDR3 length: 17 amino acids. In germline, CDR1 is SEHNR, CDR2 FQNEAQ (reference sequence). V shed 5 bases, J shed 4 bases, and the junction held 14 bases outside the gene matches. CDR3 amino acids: CASSGKAYGRAPDTQYF. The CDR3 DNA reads TGTGCCAGCAGCGGGAAAGCGTACGGGAGGGCACCAGATACGCAGTATTTT.

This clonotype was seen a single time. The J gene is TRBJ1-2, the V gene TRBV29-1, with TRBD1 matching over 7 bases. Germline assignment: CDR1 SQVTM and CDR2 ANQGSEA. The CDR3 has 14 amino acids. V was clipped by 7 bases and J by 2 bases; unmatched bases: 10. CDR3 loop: CSASRGTVNYGYTF. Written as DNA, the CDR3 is TGCAGCGCGAGCAGGGGGACGGTGAACTATGGCTACACCTTC.

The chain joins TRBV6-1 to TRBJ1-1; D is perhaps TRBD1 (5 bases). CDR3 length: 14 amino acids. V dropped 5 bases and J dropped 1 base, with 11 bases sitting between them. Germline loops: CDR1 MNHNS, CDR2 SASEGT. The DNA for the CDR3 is TGTGCCAGCAGTACCAGGGCCTCGAACACTGAAGCTTTCTTT. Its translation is CASSTRASNTEAFF.

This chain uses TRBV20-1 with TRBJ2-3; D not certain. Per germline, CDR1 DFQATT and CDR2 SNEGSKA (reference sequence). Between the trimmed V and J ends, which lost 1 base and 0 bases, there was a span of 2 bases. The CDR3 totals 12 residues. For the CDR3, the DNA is TGCAGTGCTAGAGTTAGCACAGATACGCAGTATTTT. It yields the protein CSARVSTDTQYF.

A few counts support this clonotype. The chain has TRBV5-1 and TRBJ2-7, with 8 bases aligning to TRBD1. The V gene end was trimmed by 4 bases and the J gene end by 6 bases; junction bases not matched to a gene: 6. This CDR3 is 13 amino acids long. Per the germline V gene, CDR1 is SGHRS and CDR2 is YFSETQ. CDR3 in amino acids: CASSRGQGGEQYF. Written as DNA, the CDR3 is TGCGCCAGCAGCCGTGGACAGGGCGGCGAGCAGTACTTC.

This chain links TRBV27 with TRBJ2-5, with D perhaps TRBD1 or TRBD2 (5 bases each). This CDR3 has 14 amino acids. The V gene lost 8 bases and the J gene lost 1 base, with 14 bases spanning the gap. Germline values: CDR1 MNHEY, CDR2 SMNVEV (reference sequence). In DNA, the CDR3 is TGTGCCAGCTCCCTTCCGGGACGCCAAGAGACCCAGTACTTC. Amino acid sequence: CASSLPGRQETQYF.

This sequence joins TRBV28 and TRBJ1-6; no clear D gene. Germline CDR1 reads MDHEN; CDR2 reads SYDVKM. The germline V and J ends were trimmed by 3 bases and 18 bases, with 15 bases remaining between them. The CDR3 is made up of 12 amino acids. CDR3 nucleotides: TGTGCCAGCAGTTTGTCACACGGGCATCCCCACTTT. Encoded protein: CASSLSHGHPHF.